Detailed here is one T cell receptor beta chain. Its antigen remains unknown. These data belong to a study of T cell responses to AZD1222 COVID-19 vaccine. Study results and limitations: Spike-wide vaccine-associated CD4 TCRs dominated at 160-218 and 743-854.

Trimming cost V 4 bases and J 3 bases; bases outside gene matches: 9. Germline V lookup: CDR1 SGHNT, CDR2 YYREEE (reference sequence). The CDR3 totals 15 residues. The method was immunoSEQ multiplex PCR; TCRdb's version includes in-frame clones alone and lacks a portion of them. The profile shows about 260,000 clones, about 92% of them singletons. The receptor's source is an adult in good health. This chain joins TRBV5-4 and TRBJ1-1; 7 bases are shared with TRBD1. This specimen was peripheral blood, taken on day 0 of AZD1222 vaccination. The CDR3 region has the DNA TGTGCCAGCAGCCCTGGACAGGAGGGGTACACTGAAGCTTTCTTT. Its translation: CASSPGQEGYTEAFF.